This T cell receptor beta chain was sequenced for a study of T cell repertoires in cytomegalovirus infection. Study-wide background: Evidence of both CMV infection and a matching HLA type came from public TCR beta signatures. Study-wide points: There were HLA-C-restricted CMV-specific TCR beta clonotypes dominating the ex vivo response. CMV carriers with the relevant HLA were identified by cumulative public TCR beta family frequency.

About this clonotype: Its antigen remains unknown.

TCRdb reanalysed the reads using MiXCR and keeps one entry per CDR3 protein. The repertoire holds fewer than 550,000 distinct CDR3 sequences, with approximately 15% as singletons. V was clipped by 3 bases and J by 5 bases; unmatched bases: 10. The CDR3 runs to 16 residues. CDR1 is DFQATT, CDR2 SNEGSKA, per germline (reference sequence). The sequence derives from a human donor in good health (CMV status not recorded). Some clones in this sample may be carry-over from other donors' samples. The chain links TRBV20-1 to TRBJ2-1, with 10 bases aligning to TRBD2. Material for sequencing was CD8+ T cells from PBMCs. The CDR3 nucleotides are TGCAGTGCTAGTGAACTAGCGGGGATCTTACACAATGAGCAGTTCTTC. It specifies CSASELAGILHNEQFF.